The source of this T cell receptor beta chain is a study of blood T cells in healthy people across ages. The study, taken as a whole, reports: A greater number of naive CD4+ cells and higher diversity distinguished long-lived donors from aged donors. As age increased, TCR beta diversity per million T cells fell in a roughly linear fashion. Donor CMV infection status was unknown, possibly confounding age-related changes in expanded clonotypes.

This clonotype turned up a few times. What it binds is not known. It was with a sample-barcoded 5' primer and a J-beta primer mix that a second PCR of roughly 7 to 12 cycles was run. TCRdb re-analysed the 5' RACE reads in MiXCR, keeping a single row per CDR3 protein. The sample carries 1.5 million to 1.8 million distinct CDR3 sequences, approximately 43% recorded once. Germline assignment: CDR1 DFQATT and CDR2 SNEGSKA (reference sequence). V lost 0 bases and J 6 bases, leaving 12 bases between the germline ends. This CDR3 comprises 14 residues. V and J are TRBV20-1 and TRBJ2-1; either TRBD1 or TRBD2 may supply D (5 bases each). The source material was blood. The source is a woman between 18 and 29 years old in good health. CDR3 in amino acids: CSARDPWGINEQFF. The CDR3 DNA is TGCAGTGCTAGAGATCCCTGGGGGATCAATGAGCAGTTCTTC.